Shown below are 18 T cell receptor beta chains from a single sample sequenced in a study of blood T cell repertoires in COVID-19. The table came from immunoSEQ multiplex PCR; TCRdb's copy has only in-frame clones and leaves some out. The sample holds some 100,000 clones, roughly four fifths seen once. The sample consisted of peripheral blood. The receptors were sampled from a human donor in a cohort sampled during active COVID-19.

The chain employs TRBV29-1 and TRBJ2-5; D call uncertain. There are 12 residues in the CDR3. Germline V gives CDR1 SQVTM, CDR2 ANQGSEA. V was shortened by 4 bases and J by 2 bases, with 8 bases between the two germline ends. In nucleotides, the CDR3 is TGCAGCGTTGTTGAAGCTCAAGAGACCCAGTACTTC. This translates into CSVVEAQETQYF.

The CDR3 DNA follows: TGTGCCAGCAGCGCGTTATCTGCCGGGGAGCTGTTTTTT. Its translation is CASSALSAGELFF. The gene calls are TRBV7-2 and TRBJ2-2; no firm D call. The CDR3 spans 13 residues. Trimming took off 5 bases at V and 6 bases at J, with 10 bases between the two ends. CDR1 is SGHTA, CDR2 FQGNSA, per germline.

V usage is TRBV5-6 and J usage is TRBJ1-2; D perhaps matches TRBD1 (6 bases). The CDR3 runs to 13 residues. Trimming removed 4 bases at V and 2 bases at J, with 9 bases between. Germline CDR1 and CDR2: SGHDT and YYEEEE. CDR3 amino acids: CASSPGQNYGYTF. The CDR3 DNA is TGTGCCAGCAGCCCCGGACAGAACTATGGCTACACCTTC.

J is TRBJ2-2 and V is TRBV29-1; TRBD1 matches 10 bases. J was trimmed by 3 bases and V by 6 bases; bases with no gene match: 4. CDR3 length: 14 amino acids. In germline, CDR1 is SQVTM, CDR2 ANQGSEA. The CDR3 reads CSVAGTGDTGELFF. CDR3 bases: TGCAGCGTGGCCGGGACAGGGGACACCGGGGAGCTGTTTTTT.

This clone was seen a single time. J is TRBJ1-1 and V is TRBV18, with 8 bases that match TRBD1. The length of the CDR3 is 16 residues. Trimming at V came to 3 bases and at J to 1 base, leaving 7 bases not matched to a gene. The germline gives CDR1 KGHSH, CDR2 LQKENI. The CDR3 DNA reads as TGTGCCAGCTCACCTTGGACAGGGCGGGGGAACACTGAAGCTTTCTTT. Translation gives CASSPWTGRGNTEAFF.

The chain joins TRBV6-2 or TRBV6-3 to TRBJ1-5; possibly TRBD1 for D (6 bases). This CDR3 has 15 residues. In germline, CDR1 is MNHEY, CDR2 SVGEGT. Trimming took off 4 bases at V and 0 bases at J, with 10 bases between the two ends. In DNA, the CDR3 is TGTGCCAGCAGTTTCGGGACAAATAGCAATCAGCCCCAGCATTTT. Amino acids: CASSFGTNSNQPQHF.

This clone has more than one count but fewer than ten. The chain uses TRBV7-9 and TRBJ2-1; D possibly corresponds to TRBD2 (5 bases). Trimming took 1 base from V and 4 from J, leaving 8 bases between them. The CDR3 length is 14 residues. Germline assignment: CDR1 SEHNR and CDR2 FQNEAQ (reference sequence). The CDR3 here is CASSLVSGYNEQFF. CDR3 coding DNA: TGTGCCAGCAGCTTAGTCAGCGGATACAATGAGCAGTTCTTC. Full variable domain (outside the CDR3, taken from reference TRBV7-9 and TRBJ2-1): DTGVSQNPRHKITKRGQNVTFRCDPISEHNRLYWYRQTLGQGPEFLTYFQNEAQLEKSRLLSDRFSAERPKGSFSTLEIQRTEQGDSAMYLCASSLVSGYNEQFFGPGTRLTVL.

This clone was counted a few times. An end of the junction does not agree with germline; a read error may underlie this. The CDR3 sequence: CASSLGSGPYNEQFF. CDR3 in DNA: TGTGCTAGCAGCTTAGGGAGCGGCCCCTACAATGAGCAGTTCTTC. The rearrangement joins TRBV7-7 to TRBJ2-1; weak D call: TRBD2 (5 bases). The germline V gene has CDR1 SSHAT and CDR2 FNYEAQ (reference sequence). The CDR3 extends over 15 amino acids. Full variable domain (remainder filled in from reference TRBV7-7 and TRBJ2-1): GAGVSQSPRYKVTKRGQDVTLRCDPISSHATLYWYQQALGQGPEFLTYFNYEAQPDKSGLPSDRFSAERPEGSISTLTIQRTEQRDSAMYRCASSLGSGPYNEQFFGPGTRLTVL.

A few counts support this clone. The chain recombines TRBV4-1 with TRBJ2-5; 9 bases map to TRBD2. Germline V gene sequence: CDR1 MGHRA, CDR2 YSYEKL. The CDR3 loop spans 16 amino acids. The junction had 6 bases not matched to a gene; V was cut back by 0 bases and J by 4 bases. CDR3 amino acids: CASSQEPGTSRETQYF. The CDR3 DNA reads TGCGCCAGCAGCCAAGAACCCGGGACTAGCCGAGAGACCCAGTACTTC.

The rearrangement joins TRBV19 to TRBJ2-1; D perhaps matches TRBD1 (5 bases). Germline V gene data show CDR1 as LNHDA and CDR2 as SQIVND (reference sequence). This CDR3 has 15 amino acids. The V end was cut by 4 bases, the J end by 0 bases, with 10 bases between. CDR3 DNA sequence: TGTGCCAGTAGTAGGGGCCCTCTCTCCTACAATGAGCAGTTCTTC. As protein: CASSRGPLSYNEQFF.

This clone was observed a single time. The V call is TRBV7-3, the J call TRBJ2-2, with 7 bases identical to TRBD2. With 2 bases clipped from V and 6 bases from J, the junction kept 9 bases outside the gene matches. Per the germline V gene, CDR1 is SGHTA and CDR2 is FQGTGA. The CDR3 spans 16 residues. CDR3 protein: CASSLAGTTRPGELFF. In DNA form, the CDR3 reads TGTGCCAGCAGCTTAGCCGGGACTACCCGTCCCGGGGAGCTGTTTTTT. The variable domain in full, with the rest retrieved from reference TRBV7-3 and TRBJ2-2, is GAGVSQTPSNKVTEKGKYVELRCDPISGHTALYWYRQSLGQGPEFLIYFQGTGAADDSGLPNDRFFAVRPEGSVSTLKIQRTERGDSAVYLCASSLAGTTRPGELFFGEGSRLTVL.

CDR3 coding DNA: TGTGCCAGTAGTATTTCCGACAGGACCTACGAGCAGTACTTC. Its translation is CASSISDRTYEQYF. The V gene is TRBV19, the J gene TRBJ2-7; D is possibly TRBD1 (6 bases). Looked up from germline, CDR1 is LNHDA and CDR2 is SQIVND (reference sequence). CDR3 length equals 14 residues. Trimming took off 3 bases at V and 2 bases at J, with 11 bases between the two ends.

The V and J genes are TRBV30 and TRBJ1-2; 7 bases are shared with TRBD1. The ends lost 4 bases at V and 4 bases at J; junction bases unmatched: 0. Germline values: CDR1 GTSNPN, CDR2 SVGIG (reference sequence). The CDR3 sequence is 11 residues long. As DNA, the CDR3 is TGTGCCTGGACAGGGGGCTATGGCTACACCTTC. It encodes CAWTGGYGYTF.

The chain uses TRBV24-1 and TRBJ2-6; TRBD1 matches at 11 bases. Germline CDR1 KGHDR, CDR2 SFDVKD. This CDR3 is 17 amino acids long. V shed 4 bases, J shed 3 bases, and the junction held 4 bases outside the gene matches. DNA for the CDR3: TGTGCCACCAGTGACCGGACAGGGGGCGGTGGGGCCAACGTCCTGACTTTC. This encodes CATSDRTGGGGANVLTF.

The rearrangement joins TRBV14 to TRBJ2-3; 9 bases are a match to TRBD1. With 5 bases clipped from V and 4 bases from J, the junction kept 10 bases outside the gene matches. The germline V gene encodes CDR1 SGHDN and CDR2 FVKESK. The CDR3 has 16 amino acids. The CDR3 DNA is TGTGCCAGCAGCAAAAGTGGACAGGGGTGGCCAGATACGCAGTATTTT. Amino acids: CASSKSGQGWPDTQYF.

The V call is TRBV30, the J call TRBJ1-2; maybe TRBD1 (5 bases). The germline V and J ends were trimmed by 0 bases and 2 bases, with 22 bases remaining between them. The CDR3 spans 18 residues. Per the germline V gene, CDR1 is GTSNPN and CDR2 is SVGIG (reference sequence). CDR3 sequence reads: CAWSVRPAGTWTNYGYTF. The CDR3 DNA reads TGTGCCTGGAGTGTACGACCGGCGGGGACGTGGACCAACTATGGCTACACCTTC. Drawing the rest from reference TRBV30 and TRBJ1-2, the complete variable domain is SQTIHQWPATLVQPVGSPLSLECTVEGTSNPNLYWYRQAAGRGLQLLFYSVGIGQISSEVPQNLSASRPQDRQFILSSKKLLLSDSGFYLCAWSVRPAGTWTNYGYTFGSGTRLTVV.

This chain uses TRBV7-9 with TRBJ1-5; 8 bases align to TRBD1. With 4 bases clipped from V and 1 base from J, the junction kept 9 bases outside the gene matches. Germline lookup yields CDR1 SEHNR and CDR2 FQNEAQ (reference sequence). The CDR3 sequence is 17 residues long. The DNA of the CDR3 is TGTGCCAGCAGCTCGGGACAGGACCCCTGGAGCAATCAGCCCCAGCATTTT. Residues: CASSSGQDPWSNQPQHF.

This chain uses TRBV7-2 with TRBJ2-6; D is uncertain. Germline V CDR1 and CDR2: SGHTA, FQGNSA. The V end was cut by 5 bases, the J end by 1 base, with 15 bases between. The CDR3 sequence is 17 residues long. The DNA for the CDR3 is TGTGCCAGCAGCCCCGGCAGTTGGAGTTCTGGGGCCAACGTCCTGACTTTC. Protein: CASSPGSWSSGANVLTF.